Shown below are 20 T cell receptor beta chains from a single sample sequenced in a study of long-term antiretroviral therapy in people with HIV. Version v3.0 of the immunoSEQ assay ran at survey level. Only in-frame clones appear in the TCRdb table, and some are missing; sequencing was by immunoSEQ multiplex PCR. The sample records about 30,000 clones, approximately 85% being singletons. The sample was unsorted PBMCs, taken 3 years after starting antiretroviral therapy. The receptor set was obtained from a man in his forties with HIV.

This clone was observed a few times. The V and J genes are TRBV2 and TRBJ1-2, with a tentative D call TRBD1 (5 bases). Trimming took off 4 bases at V and 4 bases at J, with 13 bases between the two ends. CDR1 SNHLY and CDR2 FYNNEI come from the germline V gene. There are 14 residues in the CDR3. This CDR3 reads CASSGVGGTYGYTF. The CDR3 nucleotides are TGTGCCAGCAGTGGGGTGGGGGGGACCTATGGCTACACCTTC.

J is TRBJ2-7 and V is TRBV6-6, with D possibly being TRBD2 (7 bases). The V gene's germline CDR1 is MNHNY and CDR2 SVGAGI (reference sequence). The CDR3 is 14 residues long. V lost 5 bases and J lost 1, with 12 bases in between. Here the CDR3 DNA reads TGTGCCAGCAGTGAGGGGGGGGGTTCCTACGAGCAGTACTTC. Translated: CASSEGGGSYEQYF.

The V call is TRBV5-1, the J call TRBJ2-5; 16 bases map to TRBD2. CDR3 length: 17 residues. V lost 4 bases and J lost 4; bases outside the gene matches: 7. The germline gives CDR1 SGHRS, CDR2 YFSETQ. CDR3 protein: CASSGGLAGGPGETQYF. The CDR3 DNA follows: TGCGCCAGCAGCGGGGGACTAGCGGGAGGGCCGGGAGAGACCCAGTACTTC.

The chain joins TRBV2 to TRBJ1-5, with D possibly matching TRBD1 (5 bases). The V end lost 1 base, the J end lost 7 bases, and 14 bases lay between the germline ends. This CDR3 has 15 residues. CDR1 and CDR2 from the germline V gene are SNHLY and FYNNEI. The CDR3 DNA sequence: TGTGCCAGCAGTGAAGATTTTAGGGGCAGGCAGCCCCAGCATTTT. Translation gives CASSEDFRGRQPQHF.

The chain has TRBV19 and TRBJ2-1; TRBD2 is a possible D gene (6 bases). CDR1 is LNHDA, CDR2 SQIVND, per germline (reference sequence). Trimming left V 10 bases short and J 6 bases short, with 25 bases between. There are 16 residues in the CDR3. The CDR3 DNA follows: TGTGCCACTCGAGGAGGACATGGGGGGTACGTCAATGAGCAGTTCTTC. Protein: CATRGGHGGYVNEQFF.

This chain uses TRBV11-2 with TRBJ2-7; TRBD2 is a possible D gene (5 bases). Germline CDR1 is SGHAT and CDR2 is FQNNGV. Trimming removed 3 bases from V and 6 bases from J, with 15 bases in between. This CDR3 comprises 14 residues. The DNA for the CDR3 is TGTGCCAGCAGCTTCCTACACGGAGGTTCCGAGCAGTACTTC. Translating it yields CASSFLHGGSEQYF.

The chain carries TRBV27 and TRBJ2-1; 8 bases match TRBD2. CDR3 length: 20 residues. Trimming at V came to 3 bases and at J to 1 base, leaving 17 bases not matched to a gene. Germline assignment: CDR1 MNHEY and CDR2 SMNVEV (reference sequence). The CDR3 region is CASSFRVAGPAGVSYNEQFF. The CDR3 region has the DNA TGTGCCAGCAGTTTTCGGGTAGCGGGACCTGCGGGGGTGTCCTACAATGAGCAGTTCTTC.

The chain joins TRBV9 to TRBJ1-1; perhaps TRBD1 as D (5 bases). The V and J ends lost 0 bases and 7 bases respectively, with 10 bases between them. The germline CDR1 and CDR2 sequences are SGDLS and YYNGEE. There are 13 residues in the CDR3. The CDR3 DNA follows: TGTGCCAGCAGCGTAGATGCGGGGGGTGAAGCTTTCTTT. Translating gives CASSVDAGGEAFF. Variable domain in full (rest from reference TRBV9 and TRBJ1-1): DSGVTQTPKHLITATGQRVTLRCSPRSGDLSVYWYQQSLDQGLQFLIQYYNGEERAKGNILERFSAQQFPDLHSELNLSSLELGDSALYFCASSVDAGGEAFFGQGTRLTVV.

The chain couples TRBV7-9 to TRBJ2-7, with 16 bases lining up with TRBD2. The CDR3 consists of 17 residues. Losses at the gene ends were 5 bases for V and 0 bases for J; bases not matched to a gene: 4. From germline, CDR1 is SEHNR and CDR2 FQNEAQ (reference sequence). This chain's CDR3 is CASSPGTSGRDSYEQYF. CDR3 bases: TGTGCCAGCAGCCCCGGGACTAGCGGGAGGGACTCCTACGAGCAGTACTTC.

In its sample, this clone was seen once. The CDR3 loop reads CASSQDETGEADTQYF. CDR3 nucleotides: TGCGCCAGCAGCCAAGACGAGACAGGGGAAGCGGATACGCAGTATTTT. This rearrangement joins TRBV4-1 to TRBJ2-3; 8 bases agree with TRBD1. V lost 0 bases, J lost 6 bases, and 8 bases stayed unmatched. The germline V gene encodes CDR1 MGHRA and CDR2 YSYEKL. The CDR3 is made up of 16 amino acids.

This clone appeared once. The gene calls are TRBV30 and TRBJ1-1, with TRBD1 as a possible D gene (6 bases). This CDR3 spans 13 amino acids. The germline V gene encodes CDR1 GTSNPN and CDR2 SVGIG (reference sequence). V lost 0 bases and J lost 5, with 10 bases in between. This CDR3 reads CAWSVGGLTEAFF. CDR3 DNA: TGTGCCTGGAGTGTAGGGGGGCTAACTGAAGCTTTCTTT.

The J gene is TRBJ2-1, the V gene TRBV27; TRBD2 matches at 10 bases. Germline V gene sequence: CDR1 MNHEY, CDR2 SMNVEV (reference sequence). The CDR3 runs 18 residues. The V segment lost 6 bases and the J segment 0 bases; nucleotides outside the gene matches: 11. CDR3 residues: CASSPRFPSGSSYNEQFF. The CDR3 DNA is TGTGCCAGCAGCCCCAGATTCCCTAGCGGGAGCTCCTACAATGAGCAGTTCTTC.

This sequence joins TRBV5-1 and TRBJ2-5, with D unclear. The germline V gene encodes CDR1 SGHRS and CDR2 YFSETQ. The CDR3 consists of 13 residues. Trimming took 4 bases from V and 2 from J, leaving 9 bases between them. The CDR3 loop is CASSIGLQETQYF. CDR3 nucleotides: TGCGCCAGCAGCATCGGGTTGCAAGAGACCCAGTACTTC. The variable domain in full, completed from reference TRBV5-1 and TRBJ2-5, reads KAGVTQTPRYLIKTRGQQVTLSCSPISGHRSVSWYQQTPGQGLQFLFEYFSETQRNKGNFPGRFSGRQFSNSRSEMNVSTLELGDSALYLCASSIGLQETQYFGPGTRLLVL.

The rearrangement uses TRBV7-9 and TRBJ1-1; D not resolved. Trimming shortened V by 6 bases and J by 0 bases, and 8 bases separated the two germline ends. There are 13 residues in the CDR3. Germline CDR1 and CDR2: SEHNR and FQNEAQ (reference sequence). The chain's CDR3 is CASRADLNTEAFF. CDR3 sequence (DNA): TGTGCCAGCAGGGCAGACTTGAACACTGAAGCTTTCTTT.

The CDR3 DNA follows: TGTGCCAGTAATGAGGCCGGGACAGGGCGCAATCAGCCCCAGCATTTT. As protein: CASNEAGTGRNQPQHF. This chain uses TRBV19 with TRBJ1-5; TRBD1 aligns across 9 bases. Germline loops: CDR1 LNHDA, CDR2 SQIVND (reference sequence). The CDR3 length is 16 residues. The ends lost 7 bases at V and 2 bases at J; junction bases unmatched: 9.

The chain has TRBV6-5 and TRBJ2-7; possible D gene TRBD1, 5 bases. The ends were cut back, 2 bases at V and 3 bases at J, with 8 bases in the middle. The CDR3 runs to 13 residues. Germline CDR1 reads MNHEY; CDR2 reads SVGAGI. The CDR3 loop is CASSYGRDYEQYF. As DNA, the CDR3 is TGTGCCAGCAGTTACGGCAGGGACTACGAGCAGTACTTC.

J is TRBJ1-1 and V is TRBV6-5, with a tentative D call TRBD1 (6 bases). The germline CDR1 and CDR2 sequences are MNHEY and SVGAGI. V was trimmed by 2 bases and J by 7 bases, leaving 14 bases between them. This CDR3 has 14 residues. The CDR3, as DNA: TGTGCCAGCAGTTACACAATACAGGGCCTTGAAGCTTTCTTT. Its protein is CASSYTIQGLEAFF.

J is TRBJ1-2 and V is TRBV11-2; D perhaps matches TRBD1 (5 bases). Germline V gene lookup returns CDR1 SGHAT and CDR2 FQNNGV. The germline V and J ends were trimmed by 6 bases and 4 bases, with 9 bases remaining between them. The CDR3 extends over 12 amino acids. In nucleotides, the CDR3 is TGTGCCAGCAGAGGGGATAGCTATGGCTACACCTTC. This gives the protein CASRGDSYGYTF.

This chain joins TRBV28 and TRBJ1-2; 10 nucleotides line up with TRBD1. V shed 6 bases, J shed 7 bases, and the junction held 8 bases outside the gene matches. The CDR3 consists of 14 residues. CDR1 is MDHEN and CDR2 is SYDVKM in the germline V gene. Here the CDR3 reads CASSRGQGVTGYTF. The CDR3 nucleotides read TGTGCCAGCAGCCGAGGACAGGGGGTGACTGGCTACACCTTC.

The V and J genes are TRBV29-1 and TRBJ2-5; TRBD1 agrees at 8 bases. The ends lost 4 bases at V and 7 bases at J; junction bases unmatched: 14. The CDR3 is 15 residues long. Germline V lookup: CDR1 SQVTM, CDR2 ANQGSEA. The CDR3 is CSVVGQGARGGTQYF. The CDR3 DNA is TGCAGCGTTGTCGGGCAGGGGGCCCGGGGTGGGACCCAGTACTTC.